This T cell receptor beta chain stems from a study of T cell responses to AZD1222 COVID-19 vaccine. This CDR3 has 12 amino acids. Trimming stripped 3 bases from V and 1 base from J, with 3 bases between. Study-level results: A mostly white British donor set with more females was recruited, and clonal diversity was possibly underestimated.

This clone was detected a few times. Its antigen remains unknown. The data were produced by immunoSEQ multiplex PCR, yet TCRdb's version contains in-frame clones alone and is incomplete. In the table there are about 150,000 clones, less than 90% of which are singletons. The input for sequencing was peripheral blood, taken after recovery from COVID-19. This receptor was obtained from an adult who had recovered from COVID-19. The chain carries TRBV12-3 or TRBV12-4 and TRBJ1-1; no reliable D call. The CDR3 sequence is CASSFGNTEAFF. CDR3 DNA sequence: TGTGCCAGCAGTTTCGGGAACACTGAAGCTTTCTTT.